This T cell receptor beta chain was recovered during a study of CXCR3-negative and CXCR3-positive naive CD8 T cells. Overall study results and limits: The TRBV-TRBJ usage of naive CXCR3-negative and CXCR3-positive cells was similar, but that of memory cells differed. Cryopreservation partially decreased CXCR3 expression, and most assays used fresh PBMCs.

The length of the CDR3 is 13 residues. Germline V CDR1 and CDR2: SQVTM, ANQGSEA. With UMI labels, 5' RACE was used to prepare the TRB cDNA libraries. With the 5' RACE reads reprocessed, TCRdb shows one record per CDR3 protein and no DNA. The sample totals 3,800 or so distinct CDR3 sequences. By frequency, this clonotype is medium-sized (0.01 to 0.1%). Its antigen is still unknown. Naive CD8+ T cells were CD45RO-CCR7+CD27+CD95-. V and J are TRBV29-1 and TRBJ2-1; the D call from TCRdb, TRBD2, cannot be confirmed without DNA. The clonotype was recovered from a human donor in good health. Some clones in this sample may be carry-over from other donors' samples. The sample consisted of naive CXCR3- CD8+ T cells from blood. Subset reported: CD45RO-CCR7+CD27+CD95- naive CD8+ T cells lacking CXCR3 (TNR3-). CDR3 protein: CSLTSGRAGEQFF.